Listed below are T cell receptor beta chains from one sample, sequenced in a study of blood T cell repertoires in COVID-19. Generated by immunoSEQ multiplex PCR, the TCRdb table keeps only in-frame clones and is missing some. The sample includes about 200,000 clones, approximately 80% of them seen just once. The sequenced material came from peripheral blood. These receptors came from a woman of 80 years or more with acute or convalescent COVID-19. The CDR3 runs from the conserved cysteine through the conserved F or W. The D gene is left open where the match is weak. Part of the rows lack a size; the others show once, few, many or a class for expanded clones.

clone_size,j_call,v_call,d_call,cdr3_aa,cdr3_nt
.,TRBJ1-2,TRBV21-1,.,CASSENSGDKGGYTF,TGTGCCAGCAGCGAAAACTCCGGGGACAAGGGCGGCTACACCTTC
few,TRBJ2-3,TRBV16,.,CASSQSQGSTDTQYF,TGTGCCAGCAGCCAATCTCAGGGAAGCACAGATACGCAGTATTTT
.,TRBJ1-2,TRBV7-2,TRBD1,CASSFPPGTVYGYTF,TGTGCCAGCAGCTTTCCCCCCGGGACAGTCTATGGCTACACCTTC
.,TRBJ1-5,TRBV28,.,CASKGYSNQPQHF,TGTGCCAGCAAGGGGTATAGCAATCAGCCCCAGCATTTT
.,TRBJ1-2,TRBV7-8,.,CASSATAGYTF,TGTGCCAGCAGCGCAACAGCTGGCTACACCTTC
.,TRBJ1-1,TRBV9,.,CASSSNTEAFF,TGTGCCAGCAGCTCTAACACTGAAGCTTTCTTT
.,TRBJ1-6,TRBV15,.,CATSRAGSSNSPLHF,TGTGCCACCAGCAGGGCTGGGAGCAGTAATTCACCCCTCCACTTT
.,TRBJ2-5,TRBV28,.,CASSTRLDLETQYF,TGTGCCAGCAGTACCCGACTAGATTTAGAGACCCAGTACTTC
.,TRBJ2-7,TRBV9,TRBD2,CASSVEGLAGVREQYF,TGTGCCAGCAGCGTAGAGGGACTAGCGGGGGTAAGGGAGCAGTACTTC
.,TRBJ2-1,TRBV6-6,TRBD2,CASSDLAGGYNEQFF,TGTGCCAGCAGTGACTTAGCGGGAGGCTACAATGAGCAGTTCTTC
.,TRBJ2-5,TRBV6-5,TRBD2,CASSLGGTSETQYF,TGTGCCAGCAGCCTCGGGGGGACCTCGGAGACCCAGTACTTC
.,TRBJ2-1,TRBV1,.,CTSSQGLAGGLEFF,TGCACCAGCAGCCAAGGACTAGCGGGGGGATTAGAGTTCTTC
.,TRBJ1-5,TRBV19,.,CASSVTYMGNQPQHF,TGTGCCAGCAGCGTGACGTACATGGGCAATCAGCCCCAGCATTTT
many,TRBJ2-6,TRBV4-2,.,CASSQIQASGANVLTF,TGTGCCAGCAGCCAGATCCAAGCCTCTGGGGCCAACGTCCTGACTTTC
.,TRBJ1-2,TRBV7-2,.,CASSPGAGSYGYTF,TGTGCCAGCAGCCCTGGGGCCGGGAGCTATGGCTACACCTTC
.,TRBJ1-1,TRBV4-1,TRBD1,CASSQGQGLGGRAEAFF,TGCGCCAGCAGCCAGGGACAGGGGCTAGGGGGACGGGCTGAAGCTTTCTTT
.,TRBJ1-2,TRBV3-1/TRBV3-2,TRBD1,CASRPTGSDYGYTF,TGTGCCAGCAGACCGACAGGGAGTGACTATGGCTACACCTTC
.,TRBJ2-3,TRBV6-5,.,CASSWSVSTDTQYF,TGTGCCAGCAGTTGGAGCGTTAGCACAGATACGCAGTATTTT
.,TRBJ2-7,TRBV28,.,CASSTPSGRYEQYF,TGTGCCAGCAGTACCCCCAGCGGCCGCTACGAGCAGTACTTC
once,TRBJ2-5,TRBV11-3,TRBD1,CASSLAGTVQETQYF,TGTGCCAGCAGCTTAGCTGGGACAGTGCAAGAGACCCAGTACTTC
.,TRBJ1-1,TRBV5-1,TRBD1,CASSWKGQANEAFF,TGCGCCAGCAGCTGGAAGGGACAGGCAAATGAAGCTTTCTTT
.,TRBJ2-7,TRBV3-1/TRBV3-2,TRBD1,CASSPGQGVYEQYF,TGTGCCAGCAGCCCGGGACAGGGGGTCTACGAGCAGTACTTC
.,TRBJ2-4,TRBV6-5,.,CASTPGGAKNIQYF,TGTGCCAGCACCCCCGGGGGAGCCAAAAACATTCAGTACTTC
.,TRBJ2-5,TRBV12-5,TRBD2,CASGLALAGGETQYF,TGTGCTAGTGGTTTGGCATTAGCGGGGGGGGAGACCCAGTACTTC
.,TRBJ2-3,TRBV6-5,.,CASLHTNTDTQYF,TGTGCCAGCCTCCATACTAACACAGATACGCAGTATTTT
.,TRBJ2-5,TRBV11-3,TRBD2,CASSLRLAGQETQYF,TGTGCCAGCAGCCTTCGACTAGCGGGGCAAGAGACCCAGTACTTC
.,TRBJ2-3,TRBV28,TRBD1,CASSSRQGAVTDTQYF,TGTGCCAGCAGTTCAAGACAGGGGGCGGTCACAGATACGCAGTATTTT
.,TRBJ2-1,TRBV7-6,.,CASSINGEQFF,TGTGCCAGCAGCATAAACGGTGAGCAGTTCTTC
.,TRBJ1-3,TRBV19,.,CASSTTAGAGNTIYF,TGTGCCAGTAGTACTACTGCAGGGGCTGGAAACACCATATATTTT
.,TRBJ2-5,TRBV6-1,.,CASSEGFGGMETQYF,TGTGCCAGCAGTGAAGGTTTCGGGGGTATGGAGACCCAGTACTTC
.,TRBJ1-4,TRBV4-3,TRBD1,CASSQGEGQANEKLFF,TGCGCCAGCAGCCAAGGCGAGGGACAGGCGAATGAAAAACTGTTTTTT
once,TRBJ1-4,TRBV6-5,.,CASWSPNEKLFF,TGTGCCAGTTGGAGTCCCAATGAAAAACTGTTTTTT
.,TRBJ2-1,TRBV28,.,CASSLWGQGDNEQFF,TGTGCCAGCAGTTTGTGGGGGCAGGGAGACAATGAGCAGTTCTTC
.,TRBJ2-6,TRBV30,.,CAWTSAGANVLTF,TGTGCCTGGACTAGTGCTGGGGCCAACGTCCTGACTTTC
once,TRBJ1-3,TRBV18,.,CASSPRQVSGNTIYF,TGTGCCAGCTCACCAAGACAGGTCTCTGGAAACACCATATATTTT
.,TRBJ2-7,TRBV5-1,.,CASSLTLRTEGQNEQYF,TGCGCCAGCAGCTTAACATTGAGGACAGAGGGTCAGAACGAGCAGTACTTC